This T cell receptor (beta chain) originates from a study of T-cell memory formation after mild COVID-19. Overall study context: The two donors had largely donor-specific TCR clusters.

The CDR3 spans 15 residues. With 0 bases removed from V and 0 bases from J, the gap between germline ends came to 6 bases. Germline V gene data show CDR1 as LGHNA and CDR2 as YSLEER. 5'RACE primed from the constant segment yielded TCR alpha and TCR beta cDNA libraries bearing sample barcodes and UMIs. TCRdb reanalysed the 5' RACE reads using MiXCR and keeps one entry per CDR3 protein. The sample holds hundreds of thousands of distinct CDR3 sequences, around 28% seen once. This clonotype occurred a few times. Its antigen is not identified. The study, taken as a whole, reports: CD4+ clones that contracted lay mainly in CM and EM; CD8+ ones lay in EMRA. A second wave expanding day 15 to 37 was CD4+-biased; contracting clones were balanced.

The chain employs TRBV4-3 and TRBJ1-3; D not resolved. The sequenced sample was PBMCs or a T cell subset sorted from them (not recorded which). This receptor was identified in an adult woman who had mild COVID-19 (a few samples of this study predate the infection). Cell type and time point are not known. In DNA form, the CDR3 reads TGCGCCAGCAGCCAAGATATATTCTCTGGAAACACCATATATTTT. It codes for CASSQDIFSGNTIYF.